A selection of T cell receptor beta chains follows, all from one sample in a study of T cell responses to AZD1222 COVID-19 vaccine. Clones were sequenced by immunoSEQ multiplex PCR, and TCRdb holds only the in-frame ones, with some missing. The table has approximately 46,000 clones, about 74% seen once; the top ten hold 6% to 7%. Sequenced here: peripheral blood, sampled on day 0 of AZD1222 vaccination. These receptors were collected from an adult in good health. Both conserved end residues are part of each CDR3. The D gene is left open where the match is weak. Expanded clones are given a class, and other clones once, few, many or no size at all.

cdr3_length d_call clone_size j_call v_call cdr3_nt cdr3_aa
13 NA NA TRBJ2-3 TRBV5-1 TGCGCCAGCAGCGTACAGGGCACAGATACGCAGTATTTT CASSVQGTDTQYF
13 NA few TRBJ2-7 TRBV5-1 TGCGCCAGCAGCTTCCTTTCGGTTTCCGAGCAGTACTTC CASSFLSVSEQYF
14 TRBD1 NA TRBJ1-4 TRBV5-6 TGTGCCAGCAGCTCGACAGGGCGGGAGGAAAAACTGTTTTTT CASSSTGREEKLFF
14 NA NA TRBJ1-5 TRBV27 TGTGCCAGCAGTTTAAGAATAGGCAATCAGCCCCAGCATTTT CASSLRIGNQPQHF
14 NA NA TRBJ1-1 TRBV19 TGTGCCAGTAGTATGGGGCAGGGTCAGGCTGAAGCTTTCTTT CASSMGQGQAEAFF
13 TRBD1 NA TRBJ2-4 TRBV28 TGTGCCAGCAGTTTACCTGGGGGACAGGTCCGGTACTTC CASSLPGGQVRYF
14 NA NA TRBJ1-2 TRBV5-4 TGTGCCAGCAGCTTGGACAGGCTAAACTATGGCTACACCTTC CASSLDRLNYGYTF
15 NA NA TRBJ2-3 TRBV29-1 TGCAGCGTTGTTCAGACAGGAGTATACACAGATACGCAGTATTTT CSVVQTGVYTDTQYF
15 NA once TRBJ1-5 TRBV6-6 TGTGCCAGCAAGCTAGGACAGTATAGCAATCAGCCCCAGCATTTT CASKLGQYSNQPQHF
16 TRBD2 NA TRBJ2-5 TRBV5-6 TGTGCCAGCAGCTTGTCGCCTAGCGGGGGTGGAGAGACCCAGTACTTC CASSLSPSGGGETQYF
14 NA once TRBJ2-3 TRBV5-1 TGCGCCAGCATCAAACAACCAGGCACAGATACGCAGTATTTT CASIKQPGTDTQYF
16 TRBD1 once TRBJ1-2 TRBV9 TGTGCCAGCAGCTTAGACACCGGGACAGGGGGCTATGGCTACACCTTC CASSLDTGTGGYGYTF
14 TRBD1 NA TRBJ1-4 TRBV7-2 TGTGCCAGCAGCCGGGGACAGGGTACGCCAAAACTGTTTTTT CASSRGQGTPKLFF
16 NA NA TRBJ1-1 TRBV5-1 TGCGCCAGCAGCTTGGGAACAGGGAATCTGTACACTGAAGCTTTCTTT CASSLGTGNLYTEAFF
15 NA NA TRBJ1-2 TRBV28 TGTGCCAGCAGTTCCTGGAAGTCCCCTAACTATGGCTACACCTTC CASSSWKSPNYGYTF